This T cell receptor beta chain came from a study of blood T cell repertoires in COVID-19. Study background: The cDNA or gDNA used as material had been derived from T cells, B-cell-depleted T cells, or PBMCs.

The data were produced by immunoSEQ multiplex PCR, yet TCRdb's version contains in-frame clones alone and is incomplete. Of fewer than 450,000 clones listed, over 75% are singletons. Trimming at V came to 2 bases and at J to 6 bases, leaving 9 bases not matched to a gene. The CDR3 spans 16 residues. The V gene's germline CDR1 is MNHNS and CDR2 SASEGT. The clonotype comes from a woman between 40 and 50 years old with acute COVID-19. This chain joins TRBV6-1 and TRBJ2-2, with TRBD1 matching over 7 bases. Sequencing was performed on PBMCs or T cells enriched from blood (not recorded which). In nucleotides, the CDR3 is TGTGCCAGCAGTGAAATTTTGGGCAGGGGGTCCGGGGAGCTGTTTTTT. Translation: CASSEILGRGSGELFF.